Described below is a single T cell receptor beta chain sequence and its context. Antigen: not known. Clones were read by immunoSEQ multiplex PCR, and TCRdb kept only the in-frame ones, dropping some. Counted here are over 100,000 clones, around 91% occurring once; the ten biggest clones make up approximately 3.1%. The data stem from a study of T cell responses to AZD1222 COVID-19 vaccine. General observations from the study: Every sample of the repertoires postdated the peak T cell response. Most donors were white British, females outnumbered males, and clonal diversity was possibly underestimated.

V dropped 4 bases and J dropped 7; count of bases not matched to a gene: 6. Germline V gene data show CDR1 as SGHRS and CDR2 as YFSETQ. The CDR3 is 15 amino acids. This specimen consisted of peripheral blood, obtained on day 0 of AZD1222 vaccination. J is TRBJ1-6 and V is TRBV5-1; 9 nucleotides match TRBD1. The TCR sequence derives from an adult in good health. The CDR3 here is CASSVDRGGNSPLHF. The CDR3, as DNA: TGCGCCAGCAGCGTGGACAGGGGAGGCAATTCACCCCTCCACTTT.